This T cell receptor (beta chain) was recovered during a study of T-cell reconstitution after alpha-beta-depleted transplantation in children. Preparation of the TCRbeta library involved a method that used unique molecular identifiers. Each CDR3 protein is one row after TCRdb ran MiXCR on the PCR reads. The top ten clones hold 0.79% of a sample with 600,000 to 800,000 distinct CDR3 sequences, 13% of them seen once. General study findings and limits: The origin of alpha-beta T cells about two months after transplant was reportedly several hundred expanded graft clones. Hyperexpanded clones declined; after one year, newly produced T cells mostly supplied diversity.

This clonotype has a handful of counts. Its specificity is not known. Sequenced material: PBMCs, taken before TCRalphabeta/CD19-depleted stem cell transplant. The TCR originated in a girl aged 2-9 years with congenital amegakaryocytic thrombocytopenia, due to receive a stem cell transplant.

The CDR3 loop is CASSLVRDRYYEQYF. The DNA for the CDR3 is TGTGCCAGCAGCTTAGTTAGGGACAGGTACTACGAGCAGTACTTC. This rearrangement joins TRBV7-9 to TRBJ2-7, with 8 bases identical to TRBD1. The CDR3 has 15 amino acids. The V and J ends lost 1 base and 3 bases, in that order; junction bases with no gene match: 5. Per the germline V gene, CDR1 is SEHNR and CDR2 is FQNEAQ (reference sequence).